Here is one TCR beta chain with its context. Random hexamers were used to reverse transcribe the RNA input (about 0.5 to 1 ug). TCR beta CDR3 was amplified by immunoSEQ multiplex PCR. This amplification extended across 54 Vbeta and 13 Jbeta segments. TCRdb itself ran the immunoSEQ multiplex PCR reads through MiXCR, one entry per CDR3 protein. This table has about 150,000 distinct CDR3 sequences, roughly 95% appearing once. This record comes from a study of CD8 T cells in Susac syndrome. Study-level background: Active disease was present in about six of the sequenced Susac syndrome patients, and remission in fewer than ten. When their blood was taken, the Susac syndrome patients had either not yet had any therapy, were taking corticosteroids, or were taking intravenous immunoglobulin alone.

This TCR derives from a human donor with Susac syndrome. The sample comprised CD4+ T cells from PBMCs.

Here the CDR3 reads CASSQAVTEGTGRETQYF. The CDR3 DNA is TGTGCCAGCAGCCAAGCCGTCACCGAAGGGACAGGGAGAGAGACCCAGTACTTC. The V and J genes are TRBV4-2 and TRBJ2-5; 9 bases align to TRBD1. This CDR3 is 18 amino acids long. Germline V gives CDR1 LGHNA, CDR2 YNFKEQ. J was trimmed by 4 bases and V by 1 base; bases with no gene match: 13.